A single sample is the source of the 18 T cell receptor beta chains below, sequenced in a study of cytomegalovirus exposure and HLA in healthy donors. PCR was performed using 60 Vbeta and 13 Jbeta primers. The data were produced by immunoSEQ multiplex PCR, yet TCRdb's version contains in-frame clones alone and is incomplete. This table holds 120,000 to 150,000 clones, 70% to 85% found once. Sequenced material: PBMCs. The receptor source for this set is a male donor in good health and CMV-seronegative.

V and J are TRBV5-4 and TRBJ2-7; possible D gene TRBD1, 5 bases. The CDR3 runs to 14 residues. CDR1 and CDR2 (germline): SGHNT, YYREEE (reference sequence). The germline V and J ends were trimmed by 5 bases and 1 base, with 13 bases remaining between them. The CDR3 sequence: CASSPQGDSYEQYF. The CDR3 region has the DNA TGTGCCAGCAGTCCTCAGGGTGATTCCTACGAGCAGTACTTC.

The chain carries TRBV10-1 and TRBJ2-1, with D perhaps TRBD2 (6 bases). Germline CDR1 reads WNHNN; CDR2 reads SYGVQD (reference sequence). V was shortened by 5 bases and J by 7 bases, with 9 bases between the two germline ends. The CDR3 has 12 residues. This chain's CDR3 is CASSPGRNEQFF. CDR3 nucleotide sequence: TGCGCCAGCAGTCCGGGGAGGAATGAGCAGTTCTTC.

The chain links TRBV5-6 to TRBJ2-1; 11 bases line up with TRBD2. There are 13 residues in the CDR3. Germline CDR1 SGHDT, CDR2 YYEEEE. The trim removed 4 bases at V and 10 bases at J, leaving 4 bases unmatched. In DNA form, the CDR3 reads TGTGCCAGCAGCCGGACTAGCGGGCCGGAGCAGTTCTTC. Amino acid sequence: CASSRTSGPEQFF.

The gene calls are TRBV11-1 and TRBJ2-5; the D gene is possibly TRBD1 (5 bases). Germline V lookup: CDR1 SGHAT, CDR2 FQDESV (reference sequence). Trimming cost V 1 base and J 4 bases, with 13 bases left between them. The CDR3 runs 15 residues. CDR3 protein: CASSLGSARAETQYF. CDR3 coding DNA: TGTGCCAGCAGCTTAGGGAGCGCCAGGGCAGAGACCCAGTACTTC.

This chain links TRBV7-2 with TRBJ1-4, with 7 nucleotides matching TRBD1. V dropped 1 base and J dropped 8; count of bases not matched to a gene: 4. The CDR3 runs 14 residues. CDR1 and CDR2 (germline): SGHTA, FQGNSA. The DNA for the CDR3 is TGTGCCAGCAGCTTAGTGCAGGGGGTCGAAAAACTGTTTTTT. Translated: CASSLVQGVEKLFF.

Only one count was recorded for this clone. V is TRBV14 and J is TRBJ2-7; tentative D call: TRBD1 (5 bases). The V and J ends lost 3 bases and 3 bases respectively, with 12 bases between them. Germline-derived CDR1 and CDR2 are SGHDN and FVKESK. The CDR3 runs 14 residues. Here the CDR3 reads CASSHLGRVYEQYF. For the CDR3, the DNA is TGTGCCAGCAGCCACCTCGGCAGGGTCTACGAGCAGTACTTC. The whole variable domain, remainder taken from reference TRBV14 and TRBJ2-7, is EAGVTQFPSHSVIEKGQTVTLRCDPISGHDNLYWYRRVMGKEIKFLLHFVKESKQDESGMPNNRFLAERTGGTYSTLKVQPAELEDSGVYFCASSHLGRVYEQYFGPGTRLTVT.

The rearrangement uses TRBV30 and TRBJ2-7; the match to TRBD2 covers 7 bases. CDR1 is GTSNPN and CDR2 is SVGIG in the germline V gene (reference sequence). CDR3 length: 14 amino acids. V shed 1 base and J 3 bases; nucleotides not matched to a gene: 6. CDR3 loop: CAWSALGGGYEQYF. The CDR3 coding sequence is TGTGCCTGGAGTGCCCTCGGCGGGGGCTACGAGCAGTACTTC.

This chain links TRBV7-9 with TRBJ2-7, with TRBD2 identical over 13 bases. Unmatched junction bases numbered 3, after V lost 5 bases and J lost 2 bases. The CDR3 has 15 residues. Germline CDR1 reads SEHNR; CDR2 reads FQNEAQ (reference sequence). The CDR3 DNA follows: TGTGCCAGCAGCATAGGGACTAGCGGGGCCTACGAGCAGTACTTC. Translating it yields CASSIGTSGAYEQYF.

The chain carries TRBV6-6 and TRBJ2-2; D is undetermined. The CDR3 extends over 13 amino acids. Per the germline V gene, CDR1 is MNHNY and CDR2 is SVGAGI (reference sequence). The V and J ends lost 7 bases and 1 base respectively, with 7 bases between them. CDR3 region: CASIVQNTGELFF. CDR3 in DNA: TGTGCCAGCATCGTACAGAACACCGGGGAGCTGTTTTTT.

The chain joins TRBV19 to TRBJ1-5; 9 bases are a match to TRBD1. Germline assignment: CDR1 LNHDA and CDR2 SQIVND (reference sequence). This CDR3 has 16 amino acids. V trimming: 3 bases; J trimming: 4 bases; junction bases outside the gene matches: 7. DNA of the CDR3: TGTGCCAGTAGTATCACCGGGACAGGGCCTAATCAGCCCCAGCATTTT. As protein: CASSITGTGPNQPQHF.

This clone was seen more than once but under ten times. The V gene is TRBV4-3, the J gene TRBJ1-2, with TRBD1 matching 10 bases. Trimming cost V 0 bases and J 3 bases; bases outside gene matches: 10. The germline CDR1 and CDR2 sequences are LGHNA and YSLEER. This CDR3 is 18 amino acids long. The CDR3 reads CASSQETGTGARYYGYTF. DNA of the CDR3: TGCGCCAGCAGCCAAGAAACGGGGACAGGGGCGCGTTACTATGGCTACACCTTC.

About this clone: The CDR3 end shows no conserved phenylalanine or tryptophan, and so a read error is likely. The DNA is omitted, as the CDR3 cannot be located on it reliably, and the CDR3 follows TCRdb's listing. The chain carries TRBV2 and TRBJ1-1. The CDR3 is made up of 14 amino acids, end residues included. The germline V gene has CDR1 SNHLY and CDR2 FYNNEI. CDR3 sequence: CASSEWGDLCGRGL.

CDR3 sequence reads: CASSWTGYNEQFF. CDR3 DNA sequence: TGTGCCAGCAGCTGGACAGGTTACAATGAGCAGTTCTTC. J is TRBJ2-1 and V is TRBV14; the match to TRBD1 covers 7 bases. In germline, CDR1 is SGHDN, CDR2 FVKESK. V trimming: 5 bases; J trimming: 4 bases; junction bases outside the gene matches: 2. The CDR3 has 13 residues.

DNA for the CDR3: TGCGCCAGCAGCCAAGTAGGGGGGGATAGGTACGAGCAGTACTTC. Its translation is CASSQVGGDRYEQYF. V gene TRBV4-3 combines with J gene TRBJ2-7, with D maybe TRBD2 (7 bases). Germline V gives CDR1 LGHNA, CDR2 YSLEER. V was shortened by 1 base and J by 4 bases, with 14 bases between the two germline ends. The CDR3 is made up of 15 amino acids.

The chain links TRBV28 to TRBJ1-5; D possibly corresponds to TRBD1 (6 bases). This CDR3 is 15 amino acids long. Trimming stripped 5 bases from V and 4 bases from J, with 15 bases between. From germline, CDR1 is MDHEN and CDR2 SYDVKM. The CDR3 reads CASSTLGGPNQPQHF. CDR3 sequence (DNA): TGTGCCAGCAGTACCCTCGGGGGGCCAAATCAGCCCCAGCATTTT.

This clone was seen only a few times. V gene TRBV6-1 combines with J gene TRBJ2-3, with 7 bases identical to TRBD1. This CDR3 is 15 amino acids long. The ends lost 7 bases at V and 4 bases at J; junction bases unmatched: 11. Per germline, CDR1 MNHNS and CDR2 SASEGT. CDR3 region: CASKETAGGPDTQYF. DNA of the CDR3: TGTGCCAGCAAAGAAACGGCAGGGGGTCCAGATACGCAGTATTTT.

This chain links TRBV28 with TRBJ2-5, with unresolved D. In germline, CDR1 is MDHEN, CDR2 SYDVKM. The CDR3 totals 16 residues. Between the trimmed V and J ends, which lost 1 base and 5 bases, there was a span of 17 bases. CDR3 sequence reads: CASSLLFLSAVETQYF. CDR3 in DNA: TGTGCCAGCAGTTTATTGTTCCTATCCGCGGTGGAGACCCAGTACTTC.

The chain employs TRBV18 and TRBJ2-1; a possible D gene is TRBD2 (6 bases). CDR3 length: 16 amino acids. Trimming stripped 2 bases from V and 1 base from J, with 12 bases between. Germline loops: CDR1 KGHSH, CDR2 LQKENI. CDR3 bases: TGTGCCAGCTCACCAGGGGCGGGACCGTCCTACAATGAGCAGTTCTTC. Translation: CASSPGAGPSYNEQFF.